The 24 T cell receptor beta chains in this list originate from one sample, sequenced in a study of CD8 T cells in ankylosing spondylitis. TCRdb re-analysed the 5' RACE reads in MiXCR, keeping a single row per CDR3 protein. The table includes roughly 60,000 distinct CDR3 sequences, 6.2% detected once. Sequencing input: synovial fluid, either unsorted or a sorted T cell fraction (not recorded which). These receptors originate from a male donor with ankylosing spondylitis.

With regard to this clonotype: A much larger clone differs from this one at a single base, so this may be a read error. The rearrangement links TRBV6-1 to TRBJ2-5, with 9 bases matching TRBD2. CDR3 length equals 19 residues. The ends lost 6 bases at V and 1 base at J; junction bases unmatched: 18. Germline CDR1 reads MNHNS; CDR2 reads SASEGT. The CDR3 sequence: CASRKGNSGRTGFQETQYF. For the CDR3, the DNA is TGTGCCAGCAGAAAGGGGAATAGCGGGAGAACGGGCTTCCAAGAGACCCAGTACTTC.

V usage is TRBV6-1 and J usage is TRBJ2-1; the match to TRBD2 covers 9 bases. J gave up 6 bases and V 6 bases, and 6 bases lay outside the gene matches. The CDR3 runs 14 residues. Germline values: CDR1 MNHNS, CDR2 SASEGT. The CDR3, as DNA: TGTGCCAGCAGGAAGGGACTAGCAAGCAATGAGCAGTTCTTC. This codes for CASRKGLASNEQFF.

This clonotype was detected ten times or more. The rearrangement uses TRBV12-5 and TRBJ2-7; 9 bases align to TRBD2. Germline V gives CDR1 LGHNT, CDR2 FRNRAP. The CDR3 is made up of 17 amino acids. V lost 2 bases, J lost 1 base, and 9 bases stayed unmatched. CDR3 protein: CASGLPTAAGGSYEQYF. CDR3 coding DNA: TGTGCTAGTGGTTTGCCCACAGCTGCGGGAGGGTCCTACGAGCAGTACTTC.

The chain combines TRBV5-1 with TRBJ2-1; possible D gene TRBD2, 6 bases. This CDR3 contains 14 residues. The germline CDR1 and CDR2 sequences are SGHRS and YFSETQ. Trimming pared 5 bases from V and 4 bases from J, leaving 13 bases between. The CDR3 DNA reads TGCGCCAGCAGTGCCGGCGGGGAATACAATGAGCAGTTCTTC. Translation: CASSAGGEYNEQFF.

This clonotype has ten or more counts. This chain joins TRBV29-1 and TRBJ1-1; no firm D call. Trimming stripped 6 bases from V and 1 base from J, with 9 bases between. The CDR3 has 12 amino acids. CDR1 SQVTM and CDR2 ANQGSEA come from the germline V gene. The DNA for the CDR3 is TGCAGCGTCAGGACCGGGAACACTGAAGCTTTCTTT. Its translation is CSVRTGNTEAFF.

This clonotype was recorded many times. The gene calls are TRBV4-1 and TRBJ2-7, with 9 bases that match TRBD2. The germline CDR1 and CDR2 sequences are MGHRA and YSYEKL. The CDR3 consists of 18 residues. V shed 1 base and J 3 bases; nucleotides not matched to a gene: 13. CDR3 DNA sequence: TGCGCCAGCAGCCAAGGGATTAGCGGGAGTTCCCTAGACTACGAGCAGTACTTC. Its translation is CASSQGISGSSLDYEQYF.

This clonotype was observed many times. The rearrangement uses TRBV7-2 and TRBJ1-2, with a tentative D call TRBD1 (5 bases). CDR1 and CDR2 from the germline V gene are SGHTA and FQGNSA. The length of the CDR3 is 14 residues. Trimming shortened V by 4 bases and J by 5 bases, and 14 bases separated the two germline ends. CDR3 amino acids: CASSSRGGIYGYTF. Here the CDR3 DNA reads TGTGCCAGCAGCTCCCGGGGGGGGATTTATGGCTACACCTTC.

This clonotype showed up many times. The chain has TRBV12-3 or TRBV12-4 and TRBJ2-1; 8 positions match TRBD1. The ends lost 5 bases at V and 16 bases at J; junction bases unmatched: 13. The length of the CDR3 is 13 residues. The CDR3 DNA reads as TGTGCCAGCAGTACTGGACAGGGTGCGTGGGTATTCTTC. Its protein is CASSTGQGAWVFF.

This clonotype was seen at least ten times. This chain connects TRBV7-8 to TRBJ1-1; a weak D match, TRBD1 (5 bases). V lost 0 bases to trimming and J lost 1 base, with 6 bases between them. The CDR3 has 14 amino acids. Germline lookup yields CDR1 SGHVS and CDR2 FQNEAQ. CDR3 protein: CASSLAQGNTEAFF. The CDR3 DNA follows: TGTGCCAGCAGCTTAGCCCAGGGGAACACTGAAGCTTTCTTT.

This clonotype occurred many times. The J gene is TRBJ1-2, the V gene TRBV29-1; the D is unclear. The V gene's germline CDR1 is SQVTM and CDR2 ANQGSEA. The CDR3 is made up of 15 amino acids. V lost 2 bases and J lost 4, with 17 bases in between. DNA for the CDR3: TGCAGCGTTGAACCTCTCCTGGGCTCCCGCTATGGCTACACCTTC. Translated: CSVEPLLGSRYGYTF.

This clonotype was seen at least ten times. The genes are TRBV6-2 or TRBV6-3 and TRBJ1-5; 10 bases are shared with TRBD1. Trimming took 6 bases from V and 6 from J; bases not matched to a gene: 5. Germline V lookup: CDR1 MNHEY, CDR2 SVGEGT. CDR3 length equals 14 residues. Here the CDR3 DNA reads TGTGCCAGCAGGCCGGGACAGGGGTTTCAGCCCCAGCATTTT. Translating gives CASRPGQGFQPQHF.

This clonotype appeared many times. The chain carries TRBV18 and TRBJ2-2; 7 bases are shared with TRBD1. V trimming: 2 bases; J trimming: 2 bases; junction bases outside the gene matches: 5. The length of the CDR3 is 16 residues. Germline V gene data show CDR1 as KGHSH and CDR2 as LQKENI. CDR3 sequence: CASSPSQGDNTGELFF. In nucleotides, the CDR3 is TGTGCCAGCTCACCATCCCAGGGGGATAACACCGGGGAGCTGTTTTTT.

This clonotype was picked up a small number of times. The chain employs TRBV10-1 and TRBJ1-1; weak D call: TRBD1 (5 bases). V was shortened by 10 bases and J by 4 bases, with 19 bases between the two germline ends. Germline CDR1 is WNHNN and CDR2 is SYGVQD (reference sequence). CDR3 size: 14 residues. The CDR3 is CATRGVFGATEAFF. CDR3 DNA: TGCGCCACCCGAGGTGTCTTCGGGGCCACTGAAGCTTTCTTT.

The chain has TRBV7-9 and TRBJ2-7; no clear D. Germline loops: CDR1 SEHNR, CDR2 FQNEAQ (reference sequence). Trimming stripped 1 base from V and 2 bases from J, with 6 bases between. The CDR3 totals 13 residues. The DNA of the CDR3 is TGTGCCAGCAGCTTAGGGGCCCCCTACGAGCAGTACTTC. This codes for CASSLGAPYEQYF.

The table lists this clonotype with a few counts. The chain combines TRBV5-1 with TRBJ2-3; 11 bases map to TRBD2. V was pared by 3 bases and J by 3 bases, with 6 bases of the junction left unmatched. The CDR3 consists of 16 residues. CDR1 is SGHRS, CDR2 YFSETQ, per germline. In DNA, the CDR3 is TGCGCCAGCAGCTCAAAGACTAGCGGGATTACAGATACGCAGTATTTT. Amino acids: CASSSKTSGITDTQYF.

In this sample, this clonotype turned up many times. The chain employs TRBV28 and TRBJ2-7; D remains ambiguous. CDR1 and CDR2 (germline): MDHEN, SYDVKM. V was shortened by 2 bases and J by 7 bases, with 15 bases between the two germline ends. The CDR3 is made up of 14 amino acids. The CDR3 DNA sequence: TGTGCCAGCAGTTTAAGACACCTCCCTAGAGAGCAGTACTTC. This gives the protein CASSLRHLPREQYF.

The sample holds a few counts of this clonotype. The chain couples TRBV6-1 to TRBJ1-5; TRBD1 agrees at 7 bases. The J segment lost 6 bases and the V segment lost 4 bases, leaving 6 bases of the junction unmatched. The CDR3 spans 14 residues. Looked up from germline, CDR1 is MNHNS and CDR2 is SASEGT. The CDR3, as DNA: TGTGCCAGCAGTGCTACAGGGGCCGCTCAGCCCCAGCATTTT. Amino acids: CASSATGAAQPQHF.

This clonotype was observed at least ten times. An end of the junction does not agree with germline; a read error may underlie this. The chain links TRBV7-9 to TRBJ2-7; 10 bases are shared with TRBD2. The CDR3 is 15 amino acids. CDR1 SEHNR and CDR2 FQNEAQ come from the germline V gene (reference sequence). CDR3 protein: CASSLISGRAYEQYF. CDR3 nucleotides: TGTGCCAGCAGCTTAATAAGCGGGAGGGCCTATGAGCAGTACTTC. Filled out from reference TRBV7-9 and TRBJ2-7, the complete variable domain reads DTGVSQNPRHKITKRGQNVTFRCDPISEHNRLYWYRQTLGQGPEFLTYFQNEAQLEKSRLLSDRFSAERPKGSFSTLEIQRTEQGDSAMYLCASSLISGRAYEQYFGPGTRLTVT.

This clonotype has a count of ten or more. J is TRBJ1-5 and V is TRBV28; TRBD1 is a possible D gene (5 bases). Germline CDR1 reads MDHEN; CDR2 reads SYDVKM. This CDR3 comprises 13 residues. Trimming stripped 7 bases from V and 3 bases from J, with 10 bases between. The CDR3 region has the DNA TGTGCCAGCAAAGACAGACCCAATCAGCCCCAGCATTTT. It codes for CASKDRPNQPQHF. Looking up the rest from reference TRBV28 and TRBJ1-5 gives the full variable domain: DVKVTQSSRYLVKRTGEKVFLECVQDMDHENMFWYRQDPGLGLRLIYFSYDVKMKEKGDIPEGYSVSREKKERFSLILESASTNQTSMYLCASKDRPNQPQHFGDGTRLSIL.

There are many counts of this clonotype. The chain combines TRBV27 with TRBJ2-7, with TRBD2 identical over 7 bases. The CDR3 is 15 amino acids. Unmatched junction bases numbered 9, after V lost 0 bases and J lost 7 bases. Germline-derived CDR1 and CDR2 are MNHEY and SMNVEV (reference sequence). The CDR3 DNA is TGTGCCAGCAGTTTATCCGCTAGCGGTACTAATGAGCAGTACTTC. Translating it yields CASSLSASGTNEQYF.

This clonotype appeared many times. The chain links TRBV28 to TRBJ2-1, with 12 nucleotides matching TRBD2. J gave up 7 bases and V 7 bases, and 5 bases lay outside the gene matches. This CDR3 spans 14 amino acids. Germline V gene data show CDR1 as MDHEN and CDR2 as SYDVKM. CDR3 loop: CASMGGLAGNEQFF. The CDR3, as DNA: TGTGCCAGCATGGGGGGACTAGCGGGTAATGAGCAGTTCTTC.

The sample holds a few counts of this clonotype. V is TRBV19 and J is TRBJ2-5; D is perhaps TRBD1 or TRBD2 (6 bases each). Germline CDR1 and CDR2: LNHDA and SQIVND (reference sequence). The CDR3 covers 16 residues. V lost 5 bases, J lost 4 bases, and 20 bases lay in between. CDR3 in DNA: TGTGCCAGTAGTCCGGGGGCGGCTCTTACTACAGAGACCCAGTACTTC. Its protein is CASSPGAALTTETQYF. The complete variable domain, with remaining parts taken from reference TRBV19 and TRBJ2-5, reads DGGITQSPKYLFRKEGQNVTLSCEQNLNHDAMYWYRQDPGQGLRLIYYSQIVNDFQKGDIAEGYSVSREKKESFPLTVTSAQKNPTAFYLCASSPGAALTTETQYFGPGTRLLVL.

The V and J genes are TRBV19 and TRBJ1-6; D is unresolved. Looked up from germline, CDR1 is LNHDA and CDR2 is SQIVND (reference sequence). V shed 5 bases and J shed 10 bases, with 15 bases lying between them. The CDR3 totals 14 residues. The CDR3 here is CASSPTLRESPLHF. DNA of the CDR3: TGTGCCAGTAGTCCCACCCTGCGGGAATCACCCCTCCACTTT. The entire variable domain, with the rest obtained from reference TRBV19 and TRBJ1-6, is as follows: DGGITQSPKYLFRKEGQNVTLSCEQNLNHDAMYWYRQDPGQGLRLIYYSQIVNDFQKGDIAEGYSVSREKKESFPLTVTSAQKNPTAFYLCASSPTLRESPLHFGNGTRLTVT.

This clonotype was seen many times. The V and J genes are TRBV29-1 and TRBJ2-5; TRBD2 matches 8 bases. V lost 4 bases, J lost 5 bases, and 3 bases stayed unmatched. This CDR3 is built from 12 residues. Germline loops: CDR1 SQVTM, CDR2 ANQGSEA. CDR3 bases: TGCAGCGTTGGCGCTAGCGGGGAGACCCAGTACTTC. This encodes CSVGASGETQYF.